This T cell receptor beta chain was retrieved from a study of blood T cell repertoires in COVID-19. Looking at the study overall: Acute and convalescent COVID-19 specimens originated in the United States, Italy and Spain. The analysed material was cDNA or gDNA that came from T cells, B-cell-depleted T cells, or PBMCs.

Germline V gene sequence: CDR1 SGHRS, CDR2 YFSETQ. The CDR3 extends over 14 amino acids. V was pared by 3 bases and J by 2 bases, with 3 bases of the junction left unmatched. As processed by the authors: Counts of nucleated cells, estimated from reference gene primer amplification, were obtained. Produced via immunoSEQ multiplex PCR; TCRdb's table is partial and in-frame only. That table gives V, J and clone size, and the DNA gave D and trimming. The profile shows about 110,000 clones, 55% to 75% of them singletons. As for this clone: At the DNA level, this CDR3 is encoded by other sequences in the same sample as well.

The sequenced sample consisted of peripheral blood. The receptor comes from a woman aged 40 to 49 with acute or convalescent COVID-19. This chain links TRBV5-1 with TRBJ2-3, with 7 bases fitting TRBD2. CDR3 bases: TGCGCCAGCAGCTACGGACTAGACACAGATACGCAGTATTTT. Its protein is CASSYGLDTDTQYF.